The 23 T cell receptor beta chains below all came from one sample that was sequenced in a study of cytomegalovirus exposure and HLA in healthy donors. PCR involved 60 Vbeta and 13 Jbeta primers. Sequencing used immunoSEQ multiplex PCR; TCRdb keeps in-frame clones, though not all of them. This sample's table reports 34,000 or so clones. Input material: PBMCs. These receptors all stem from a woman in her thirties or forties in good health and CMV-seropositive.

This chain connects TRBV10-3 to TRBJ1-2, with TRBD1 matching over 7 bases. Trimming took 2 bases from V and 4 from J; bases not matched to a gene: 7. This CDR3 has 15 amino acids. Germline values: CDR1 ENHRY, CDR2 SYGVKD. The CDR3 bases are TGTGCCATCAGTGAGAATCCTGGGACAGCCTATGGCTACACCTTC. It is translated as CAISENPGTAYGYTF.

This chain links TRBV11-3 with TRBJ2-5; D may be TRBD1 (6 bases). The CDR3 covers 14 residues. V was shortened by 5 bases and J by 5 bases, with 15 bases between the two germline ends. Germline V gene data show CDR1 as SGHNT and CDR2 as YENEEA. The CDR3 bases are TGTGCCAGCAGCACAACAGGGATTCGGGAGACCCAGTACTTC. Its protein product is CASSTTGIRETQYF.

The CDR3 region has the DNA TGTGCCAGTAGTATGGGCCGGGACGGGAGTGGGCAGCCCCAGCATTTT. As protein: CASSMGRDGSGQPQHF. This sequence joins TRBV19 and TRBJ1-5, with a weak D call TRBD1 (5 bases). The CDR3 is made up of 16 amino acids. Germline V CDR1 and CDR2: LNHDA, SQIVND (reference sequence). V was clipped by 3 bases and J by 7 bases, with 19 bases between them.

The chain joins TRBV19 to TRBJ1-1, with D perhaps TRBD1 (6 bases). Trimming removed 3 bases at V and 6 bases at J, with 11 bases between. CDR1 is LNHDA and CDR2 is SQIVND in the germline V gene (reference sequence). The CDR3 covers 13 residues. CDR3 bases: TGTGCCAGTAGTATCAAGGGGGGGTCTGAAGCTTTCTTT. Translated: CASSIKGGSEAFF.

About this clone itself: At one end the junction does not follow the germline gene, possibly because of a read error. The chain employs TRBV19 and TRBJ2-1; 15 nucleotides agree with TRBD2. The length of the CDR3 is 12 residues. Germline-derived CDR1 and CDR2 are LNHDA and SQIVND (reference sequence). DNA of the CDR3: TGTGCCAGCAAAGGACTAGCGGGAGGGCCCCTCTTC. Translated: CASKGLAGGPLF.

The V and J genes are TRBV6-1 and TRBJ1-5, with 9 bases identical to TRBD1. V dropped 6 bases and J dropped 6; count of bases not matched to a gene: 9. The CDR3 is 15 residues long. Germline V gives CDR1 MNHNS, CDR2 SASEGT. The DNA of the CDR3 is TGTGCCAGCAGGAATAGGGGACAGGGTAGTCAGCCCCAGCATTTT. Translation: CASRNRGQGSQPQHF.

This rearrangement joins TRBV27 to TRBJ1-2, with unresolved D. The germline V gene encodes CDR1 MNHEY and CDR2 SMNVEV (reference sequence). The ends were cut back, 1 base at V and 0 bases at J, with 9 bases in the middle. The CDR3 has 15 amino acids. The CDR3 spells CASSLYGQTNYGYTF. Written as DNA, the CDR3 is TGTGCCAGCAGTTTATATGGCCAAACTAACTATGGCTACACCTTC.

The CDR3 is CASSLSGLASGTQYF. CDR3 DNA sequence: TGTGCCAGCAGCCTCTCGGGACTAGCGTCAGGGACCCAGTACTTC. V and J are TRBV7-2 and TRBJ2-5, with 10 bases matching TRBD2. Germline assignment: CDR1 SGHTA and CDR2 FQGNSA. V lost 5 bases and J lost 7; bases outside the gene matches: 10. CDR3 length: 15 residues.

V and J are TRBV5-3 and TRBJ2-3; TRBD1 matches at 7 bases. TRBV5-3 is annotated as an ORF whose role is uncertain. V lost 3 bases, J lost 5 bases, and 6 bases stayed unmatched. The CDR3 totals 14 residues. CDR3 in amino acids: CARSWDSPRDTQYF. The CDR3 DNA is TGTGCCAGAAGCTGGGACAGTCCTAGAGATACGCAGTATTTT.

The chain combines TRBV28 with TRBJ2-7; the D is unclear. V was cut by 6 bases and J by 4 bases, with 7 bases left in between. Germline V CDR1 and CDR2: MDHEN, SYDVKM. The CDR3 spans 11 residues. For the CDR3, the DNA is TGTGCCAGCAGCCTAGAGTACGAGCAGTACTTC. Translated, it gives CASSLEYEQYF.

The chain recombines TRBV4-2 with TRBJ1-3; D perhaps matches TRBD1 (5 bases). Trimming took off 4 bases at V and 4 bases at J, with 20 bases between the two ends. CDR1 LGHNA and CDR2 YNFKEQ come from the germline V gene. The CDR3 contains 17 residues. The CDR3 DNA follows: TGTGCCAGCAGCCTCGACCCATGGGGCTCCACGGGAAACACCATATATTTT. This encodes CASSLDPWGSTGNTIYF.

V and J are TRBV5-4 and TRBJ2-7; the match to TRBD2 covers 7 bases. V gave up 2 bases and J gave up 2 bases; unmatched junction bases: 4. The CDR3 is 14 amino acids. Per germline, CDR1 SGHNT and CDR2 YYREEE (reference sequence). CDR3 residues: CASSFLGGPYEQYF. DNA for the CDR3: TGTGCCAGCAGCTTTTTGGGAGGGCCCTACGAGCAGTACTTC.

The CDR3 protein is CASSSFGTGNQPQHF. The CDR3 DNA follows: TGTGCCAGCAGTTCGTTTGGGACAGGGAATCAGCCCCAGCATTTT. The J gene is TRBJ1-5, the V gene TRBV27; 9 nucleotides match TRBD1. V lost 4 bases, J lost 4 bases, and 5 bases stayed unmatched. The CDR3 loop spans 15 amino acids. Germline V lookup: CDR1 MNHEY, CDR2 SMNVEV (reference sequence).

CDR3 sequence (DNA): TGTGCCACCAGCAGAAGTAGCTCGATTGCCGGGGAGCTGTTTTTT. Its translation is CATSRSSSIAGELFF. The chain is built from TRBV15 and TRBJ2-2; no firm D call. The V end lost 2 bases, the J end lost 6 bases, and 13 bases lay between the germline ends. Germline V gene data show CDR1 as LNHNV and CDR2 as YYDKDF (reference sequence). This CDR3 has 15 residues.

The chain has TRBV9 and TRBJ2-5; D might be TRBD2 (5 bases). The CDR3 covers 14 residues. The V end lost 0 bases, the J end lost 2 bases, and 8 bases lay between the germline ends. Germline V CDR1 and CDR2: SGDLS, YYNGEE. DNA for the CDR3: TGTGCCAGCAGCGTAGGTTCGGGGCAAGAGACCCAGTACTTC. This translates into CASSVGSGQETQYF.

This chain joins TRBV5-1 and TRBJ2-7, with 8 bases lining up with TRBD2. This CDR3 region has 15 residues. Looked up from germline, CDR1 is SGHRS and CDR2 is YFSETQ. J was trimmed by 2 bases and V by 4 bases; bases with no gene match: 8. The CDR3 region is CASSDPGGRAYEQYF. CDR3 sequence (DNA): TGCGCCAGCAGCGATCCGGGGGGGAGGGCCTACGAGCAGTACTTC.

The chain carries TRBV7-2 and TRBJ1-1; 7 bases are shared with TRBD1. CDR3 length: 13 amino acids. Losses at the gene ends were 5 bases for V and 5 bases for J; bases not matched to a gene: 5. Germline assignment: CDR1 SGHTA and CDR2 FQGNSA. Written as DNA, the CDR3 is TGTGCCAGCAGCCCACGACAGGGTACTGAAGCTTTCTTT. This translates into CASSPRQGTEAFF.

This chain links TRBV28 with TRBJ2-5, with D perhaps matching TRBD1 (6 bases). With the DNA end fitting TRBJ2-7 better, the J assignment may be wrong. Germline assignment: CDR1 MDHEN and CDR2 SYDVKM. The CDR3 contains 13 residues. CDR3 region: CASSERQAYEQYF. CDR3 DNA sequence: TGTGCCAGCAGTGAACGACAGGCCTACGAGCAGTACTTC.

This CDR3 is CASLEGGSYGDTQYF. CDR3 bases: TGTGCCAGCCTTGAGGGCGGGTCCTACGGAGATACGCAGTATTTT. This chain uses TRBV6-1 with TRBJ2-3; D may be TRBD2 (5 bases). Germline V gives CDR1 MNHNS, CDR2 SASEGT. The V and J ends lost 8 bases and 5 bases respectively, with 20 bases between them. CDR3 size: 15 residues.

The chain carries TRBV4-3 and TRBJ2-7; the D gene is possibly TRBD2 (5 bases). Trimming pared 0 bases from V and 2 bases from J, leaving 11 bases between. The CDR3 sequence is 15 residues long. Per germline, CDR1 LGHNA and CDR2 YSLEER. DNA of the CDR3: TGCGCCAGCAGCCAAGAGACGGTTAGCGCCTACGAGCAGTACTTC. This sequence encodes CASSQETVSAYEQYF.

The chain links TRBV7-9 to TRBJ2-2, with no clear D. From germline, CDR1 is SEHNR and CDR2 FQNEAQ (reference sequence). With 1 base removed from V and 6 bases from J, the gap between germline ends came to 6 bases. The CDR3 length is 13 residues. The CDR3 is CASSLELPGELFF. CDR3 sequence (DNA): TGTGCCAGCAGCTTAGAACTTCCCGGGGAGCTGTTTTTT.

This chain's CDR3 is CASSPAGQGAQGYTF. The CDR3 nucleotides are TGCGCCAGCAGCCCTGCGGGACAGGGGGCGCAGGGCTACACCTTC. The chain combines TRBV5-1 with TRBJ1-2; 12 nucleotides match TRBD1. Germline V gene sequence: CDR1 SGHRS, CDR2 YFSETQ. The CDR3 length is 15 residues. J gave up 8 bases and V 4 bases, and 9 bases lay outside the gene matches.

V usage is TRBV14 and J usage is TRBJ2-1, with D unclear. The CDR3 totals 13 residues. The V end was cut by 1 base, the J end by 6 bases, with 7 bases between. Germline CDR1 and CDR2: SGHDN and FVKESK. The CDR3, as DNA: TGTGCCAGCAGCCAAGGACTGCTCAATGAGCAGTTCTTC. This translates into CASSQGLLNEQFF.